Shown below are 21 T cell receptor beta chains from a single sample sequenced in a study of T cell clonotyping in hematopoietic cell transplantation. The table came from immunoSEQ multiplex PCR; TCRdb's copy has only in-frame clones and leaves some out. The profile shows around 5,000 clones, approximately 80% of them singletons. The starting material was peripheral blood mononuclear cells, obtained 30 days after allogeneic stem cell transplant. Every receptor here comes from a male patient aged 60-69 years who had an allogeneic stem cell transplant from an unrelated donor, so the T cells may come from the graft donor. Some clones in this sample may be carry-over from other donors' samples.

This clone was seen only a few times. This chain's CDR3 is CASSGSPGQGLAEAFF. The DNA for the CDR3 is TGCGCCAGCAGTGGATCGCCGGGACAGGGTCTCGCTGAAGCTTTCTTT. The rearrangement links TRBV10-2 to TRBJ1-1; 9 bases line up with TRBD1. V shed 4 bases and J 6 bases; nucleotides not matched to a gene: 12. The length of the CDR3 is 16 residues. Germline V gene lookup returns CDR1 WSHSY and CDR2 SAAADI.

V is TRBV30 and J is TRBJ2-7; 9 nucleotides agree with TRBD2. The junction had 2 bases not matched to a gene; V was cut back by 0 bases and J by 2 bases. The CDR3 consists of 14 residues. Germline-derived CDR1 and CDR2 are GTSNPN and SVGIG (reference sequence). Here the CDR3 DNA reads TGTGCCTGGAGTGTAGCGGGAGGCACCTACGAGCAGTACTTC. Translation gives CAWSVAGGTYEQYF.

The chain couples TRBV5-1 to TRBJ2-1; possible D gene TRBD1, 5 bases. The CDR3 sequence is 13 residues long. Germline-derived CDR1 and CDR2 are SGHRS and YFSETQ. V was cut by 4 bases and J by 8 bases, with 13 bases left in between. The CDR3 nucleotides are TGCGCCAGCAGCCCCGACAGCCTCGATGAGCAGTTCTTC. It encodes CASSPDSLDEQFF.

This chain joins TRBV9 and TRBJ1-3, with D possibly TRBD1 on 5 matching bases. V was trimmed by 4 bases and J by 0 bases, leaving 8 bases between them. Germline V CDR1 and CDR2: SGDLS, YYNGEE. This CDR3 has 14 residues. In DNA, the CDR3 is TGTGCCAGCAGCATGACAGACTCTGGAAACACCATATATTTT. Its protein product is CASSMTDSGNTIYF.

This clone was counted only a few times. The gene calls are TRBV25-1 and TRBJ2-5; 14 bases match TRBD2. There are 16 residues in the CDR3. CDR1 MGHDK and CDR2 SYGVNS come from the germline V gene. Unmatched junction bases numbered 5, after V lost 3 bases and J lost 5 bases. This CDR3 reads CASSETSGRASETQYF. DNA for the CDR3: TGTGCCAGCAGTGAGACTAGCGGGAGGGCCTCCGAGACCCAGTACTTC.

The chain has TRBV6-9 and TRBJ1-1; D gene uncertain. Germline CDR1 and CDR2: MNHGY and SVAAGI. Between the trimmed V and J ends, which lost 3 bases and 4 bases, there was a span of 6 bases. This CDR3 region has 12 residues. CDR3 in DNA: TGTGCCAGCAGTTACGCGGGCACTGAAGCTTTCTTT. Translation: CASSYAGTEAFF.

The chain combines TRBV5-1 with TRBJ2-2, with D unresolved. V shed 5 bases and J shed 3 bases, with 11 bases lying between them. This CDR3 comprises 14 residues. Germline lookup yields CDR1 SGHRS and CDR2 YFSETQ. CDR3 in DNA: TGCGCCAGCAGTTCCATTTCAGACACCGGGGAGCTGTTTTTT. Translation: CASSSISDTGELFF.

The chain couples TRBV6-5 to TRBJ1-2; 9 positions match TRBD1. The CDR3 is 15 residues long. Germline CDR1 reads MNHEY; CDR2 reads SVGAGI. The V gene end was trimmed by 4 bases and the J gene end by 7 bases; junction bases not matched to a gene: 10. The CDR3 region has the DNA TGTGCCAGCAGTTCTGGACAGGGGACCCTAACTGGCTACACCTTC. Translated: CASSSGQGTLTGYTF.

CDR3 amino acids: CAISKGQVDYGYTF. The CDR3 nucleotides are TGTGCCATCAGTAAGGGACAGGTGGACTATGGCTACACCTTC. This sequence joins TRBV10-3 and TRBJ1-2; 8 positions agree with TRBD1. CDR1 and CDR2 from the germline V gene are ENHRY and SYGVKD. Losses at the gene ends were 5 bases for V and 3 bases for J; bases not matched to a gene: 5. CDR3 size: 14 residues.

The CDR3 region has the DNA TGTGCCAGTAGTATGATGGGGTATGGCTACACCTTC. Encoded protein: CASSMMGYGYTF. V and J are TRBV19 and TRBJ1-2, with D unresolved. Germline loops: CDR1 LNHDA, CDR2 SQIVND (reference sequence). The CDR3 spans 12 residues. Trimming took 3 bases from V and 5 from J, leaving 7 bases between them.

This clone was seen only a few times. V gene TRBV5-1 combines with J gene TRBJ1-3; TRBD1 matches at 7 bases. The V and J ends lost 3 bases and 2 bases, in that order; junction bases with no gene match: 2. The CDR3 spans 14 residues. The germline V gene encodes CDR1 SGHRS and CDR2 YFSETQ. CDR3 DNA: TGCGCCAGCAGCTCGACAGGGACTGGAAACACCATATATTTT. Translation: CASSSTGTGNTIYF. The whole variable domain, remainder taken from reference TRBV5-1 and TRBJ1-3, is KAGVTQTPRYLIKTRGQQVTLSCSPISGHRSVSWYQQTPGQGLQFLFEYFSETQRNKGNFPGRFSGRQFSNSRSEMNVSTLELGDSALYLCASSSTGTGNTIYFGEGSWLTVV.

To note about this clone: One end of the junction varies from germline; a read error may be responsible. The V call is TRBV7-7, the J call TRBJ1-1; D remains ambiguous. Looked up from germline, CDR1 is SSHAT and CDR2 is FNYEAQ (reference sequence). This CDR3 region has 15 residues. Here the CDR3 DNA reads TGTGCTAGCAGCCCCCTAAGGACGGTGAACACTGAAGCTTTCTTT. Translating gives CASSPLRTVNTEAFF.

The gene calls are TRBV11-2 and TRBJ1-1; maybe TRBD1 (5 bases). V was trimmed by 0 bases and J by 1 base, leaving 6 bases between them. Germline CDR1 SGHAT, CDR2 FQNNGV. The CDR3 extends over 14 amino acids. CDR3 DNA sequence: TGTGCCAGCAGCTTAGAGAGGGGGAACACTGAAGCTTTCTTT. Its translation is CASSLERGNTEAFF.

This sequence joins TRBV6-6 and TRBJ1-2; 7 bases match TRBD1. Trimming took 2 bases from V and 6 from J; bases not matched to a gene: 12. This CDR3 has 16 amino acids. Per the germline V gene, CDR1 is MNHNY and CDR2 is SVGAGI (reference sequence). CDR3 in amino acids: CASSYLLSDRPNGYTF. The DNA for the CDR3 is TGTGCCAGCAGTTACCTCCTCTCGGACAGGCCAAATGGCTACACCTTC.

The gene calls are TRBV4-1 and TRBJ1-1, with D maybe TRBD1 (5 bases). The CDR3 spans 14 residues. Germline CDR1 MGHRA, CDR2 YSYEKL. Trimming cost V 4 bases and J 5 bases, with 14 bases left between them. CDR3: CASSRDSRWTEAFF. CDR3 sequence (DNA): TGCGCCAGCAGCCGGGACTCCCGGTGGACTGAAGCTTTCTTT.

In the case of this clone: One junction end does not reproduce the germline sequence, and a read error may be involved. V usage is TRBV7-9 and J usage is TRBJ2-2; D remains unclear. This CDR3 is 15 amino acids long. The germline CDR1 and CDR2 sequences are SEHNR and FQNEAQ (reference sequence). This CDR3 is CASTLIGPGTGELFF. CDR3 sequence (DNA): TGTGCCAGCACCTTAATAGGCCCAGGCACCGGGGAGCTGTTTTTT.

The chain links TRBV10-2 to TRBJ1-4, with TRBD1 as a possible D gene (5 bases). Germline CDR1 and CDR2: WSHSY and SAAADI. V lost 4 bases and J lost 3, with 12 bases in between. This CDR3 is built from 15 residues. The CDR3 DNA sequence: TGCGCCAGCAGTGTCCTTTGGGGGTCTAATGAAAAACTGTTTTTT. Its protein is CASSVLWGSNEKLFF.

CDR3 sequence: CASSPSNQPQHF. The DNA of the CDR3 is TGTGCCAGCTCACCATCGAATCAGCCCCAGCATTTT. V and J are TRBV18 and TRBJ1-5, with D unclear. From germline, CDR1 is KGHSH and CDR2 LQKENI. The CDR3 contains 12 residues. Between the trimmed V and J ends, which lost 2 bases and 4 bases, there was a span of 3 bases.

This chain joins TRBV5-1 and TRBJ1-5; 7 positions agree with TRBD1. CDR3 length: 15 amino acids. Looked up from germline, CDR1 is SGHRS and CDR2 is YFSETQ. V was pared by 0 bases and J by 8 bases, with 8 bases of the junction left unmatched. The CDR3 reads CASSLADRVGEPQHF. The CDR3 DNA is TGCGCCAGCAGCTTGGCCGACAGGGTCGGGGAGCCCCAGCATTTT.

This clone was seen only a few times. This rearrangement joins TRBV30 to TRBJ2-7; D call uncertain. From germline, CDR1 is GTSNPN and CDR2 SVGIG (reference sequence). This CDR3 contains 11 residues. V lost 1 base, J lost 6 bases, and 7 bases lay in between. CDR3: CAWSGQSEQYF. Here the CDR3 DNA reads TGTGCCTGGAGTGGCCAATCCGAGCAGTACTTC. The full variable domain, completed using reference TRBV30 and TRBJ2-7, is SQTIHQWPATLVQPVGSPLSLECTVEGTSNPNLYWYRQAAGRGLQLLFYSVGIGQISSEVPQNLSASRPQDRQFILSSKKLLLSDSGFYLCAWSGQSEQYFGPGTRLTVT.

CDR3 in amino acids: CASTERGKARGYTF. In nucleotides, the CDR3 is TGTGCCAGCACCGAGAGGGGGAAGGCCCGAGGCTACACCTTC. The chain has TRBV6-1 and TRBJ1-2; the D gene is possibly TRBD1 (6 bases). This CDR3 region has 14 residues. CDR1 MNHNS and CDR2 SASEGT come from the germline V gene. V lost 7 bases, J lost 8 bases, and 20 bases lay in between.